The subject of this entry is one T cell receptor beta chain. The antigen it recognizes is unknown. No base qualities exist here, and no much larger clone lies one base off it. The sample is drawn from a study of human T cells and chemical hapten exposure (dated by TCRdb to about 2021). Study-wide context: For sensitization, 2% DPC in acetone was applied to a 2 cm by 2 cm area of upper inner arm skin. Weekly therapeutic DPC doses were additionally applied to the scalp of patients throughout the roughly 23-week study period. Patch tests used Finn chambers with 0.01% DPC on the upper back, scored after 6 days by International Contact Dermatitis Research Group standards. The mostly female patient cohort included alopecia areata with under or over 50% scalp involvement, alopecia totalis and alopecia universalis. Libraries were pooled for sequencing, and per-sample TCR yields varied mainly because of small differences in library volumes within the pool. In alopecia patients, the study followed how the peripheral blood TCR repertoire changed in vivo over primary and secondary sensitization to diphenylcyclopropenone (DPC), a hapten. Blood samples were taken from patients before sensitization (week 0) and then at 2, 6 and about 24 weeks after DPC sensitization. For TCR sequencing, blood came from 25 to 30 alopecia patients at anywhere from one to four time points (pre-sensitization, 2, 6 and 24 weeks).

Libraries were constructed by RACE. The reads were generated on a NextSeq 500. Library preparation attached unique molecular identifiers to individual cDNA molecules for quantitative, reproducible TCR counting. Each blood RNA sample was used to sequence both TCR alpha and TCR beta chains. As for the authors' bioinformatics: Samples had a median of approximately 96,000 TCRs, with a range from roughly 23,224 to 700,000. V, J and CDR3 annotation of the TCR reads was carried out using the Decombinator software suite. Every sample was subsampled to the same number of TCRs (28,000) for the PS versus PT1 abundance plots. Expanded TCRs were defined as absent before sensitization and observed at least eight times at the 2-week time point. The public reads were reanalyzed by TCRdb: fastp trimming at Q25, MiXCR alignment, in-frame beta chains only. Every CDR3 protein is listed once, alongside the most common genes and DNA of its rows. TCRdb's processing, not the authors' own work, is the source of the V and J calls. Present in this sample are about 140,000 distinct CDR3 sequences, about 12% of which were seen just once. The ten largest clones take up 1.3% to 1.5% of the sample.

On the study overall, not on this receptor specifically: Patch test score was positively correlated with the number of PT1 expanded TCRs, with significance at thresholds 8, 16 and 32 but not at 4. DPC sensitization did not change how many TCRs were above 1 in 1000 frequency, and no evidence was found of alterations in global repertoire structure. Expanded TCRs formed significantly more large CDR3 similarity clusters than pre-sensitization or healthy control sets, consistent with antigen-driven responses. After repeated subsampling, the strength of the expansion versus patch-test correlation and the threshold at which it became significant changed. Alopecia, a presumed autoimmune disease, was present in all patients, so the immune response of the patients might differ from that of healthy individuals.

The time point label for this specimen denotes: patch test 2, 6 weeks after DPC sensitization. In the paper's terms, the treatment or condition label means: therapeutic diphenylcyclopropenone sensitization with weekly scalp DPC. Blood at each patch-test visit was drawn before the patch test was applied. Eligible patients were aged 18 to 70, diagnosed with alopecia, deemed suitable for DPC therapy, and excluded if pregnant. Total RNA was isolated from unfractionated whole blood collected in Tempus Blood RNA tubes. The CDR3, from cysteine to phenylalanine, totals 13 residues. Only the CDR3 DNA stays, 39 bases, in frame from base 1. V is pruned by 6 bases and J by 1 base, leaving 3 bases of the junction without a gene match. As encoded in the germline V gene (reference sequence), CDR1 is MNHEY while CDR2 is SMNVEV.

The chain employs TRBV27 and TRBJ2-7; the central 7 bases match TRBD1. The clonotype originates from a woman aged 50 to 65 with alopecia areata. Some clones in this sample may be carry-over from other donors' samples. This specimen consisted of whole blood, obtained in connection with sensitization to the hapten diphenylcyclopropenone (DPC). The CDR3 sequence is CASRRTGSYEQYF. The sequenced DNA is TGTGCCAGCAGGCGGACAGGATCCTACGAGCAGTACTTC.